These 21 T cell receptor beta chains were sequenced from one sample in a study of cytomegalovirus exposure and HLA in healthy donors. Assay used: immunoSEQ multiplex PCR; TCRdb lists only in-frame clones, some missing. The sample consists of 150,000 to 200,000 clones, roughly 83% of them appearing once. The sample taken for sequencing was PBMCs. Source of these receptors: a man aged 25 to 45 in good health and CMV-seropositive.

The chain has TRBV14 and TRBJ2-1, with D perhaps matching TRBD2 (5 bases). Trimming took off 7 bases at V and 7 bases at J, with 17 bases between the two ends. CDR1 and CDR2 from the germline V gene are SGHDN and FVKESK. The CDR3 loop spans 14 amino acids. CDR3 loop: CASNPGTSGNEQFF. The CDR3 nucleotides read TGTGCCAGCAATCCCGGCACCTCGGGGAATGAGCAGTTCTTC.

The chain recombines TRBV28 with TRBJ1-6; D is unclear. Per the germline V gene, CDR1 is MDHEN and CDR2 is SYDVKM. V lost 2 bases and J 2 bases, leaving 10 bases between the germline ends. The CDR3 contains 16 residues. The CDR3 DNA sequence: TGTGCCAGCAGTTTAGAGGGATCCCCCTATAATTCACCCCTCCACTTT. It yields the protein CASSLEGSPYNSPLHF.

This sequence joins TRBV30 and TRBJ1-1, with 9 bases aligning to TRBD1. CDR1 GTSNPN and CDR2 SVGIG come from the germline V gene (reference sequence). V shed 2 bases, J shed 4 bases, and the junction held 5 bases outside the gene matches. This CDR3 has 14 residues. DNA for the CDR3: TGTGCCTGGAGTATCGGGACAGGGACCACTGAAGCTTTCTTT. Translation: CAWSIGTGTTEAFF.

This rearrangement joins TRBV19 to TRBJ1-6; 7 nucleotides line up with TRBD1. The CDR3 spans 15 residues. Per the germline V gene, CDR1 is LNHDA and CDR2 is SQIVND (reference sequence). Trimming removed 5 bases from V and 7 bases from J; junction bases left unmatched: 8. In DNA form, the CDR3 reads TGTGCCAGTAGTGGGGGGACAGCCAGGAATTCACCCCTCCACTTT. This gives the protein CASSGGTARNSPLHF.

This clone is labeled medium-sized (0.01 to 0.1%). One end of the junction fails to match germline, which may point to a read error. The V and J genes are TRBV7-7 and TRBJ2-1; 12 bases are a match to TRBD2. The CDR3 covers 17 residues. Germline CDR1 reads SSHAT; CDR2 reads FNYEAQ (reference sequence). CDR3 residues: CASSLASGRAVWSEQFF. The CDR3 DNA sequence: TGTGCTAGCAGCTTAGCTAGCGGGAGGGCCGTATGGAGTGAGCAGTTCTTC.

This rearrangement joins TRBV5-6 to TRBJ2-3, with TRBD2 matching over 10 bases. Unmatched junction bases numbered 0, after V lost 1 base and J lost 1 base. Germline values: CDR1 SGHDT, CDR2 YYEEEE. This CDR3 has 15 residues. The CDR3 loop reads CASSLTSGGTDTQYF. In nucleotides, the CDR3 is TGTGCCAGCAGCTTGACTAGCGGGGGCACAGATACGCAGTATTTT. Looking up the rest from reference TRBV5-6 and TRBJ2-3 gives the full variable domain: DAGVTQSPTHLIKTRGQQVTLRCSPKSGHDTVSWYQQALGQGPQFIFQYYEEEERQRGNFPDRFSGHQFPNYSSELNVNALLLGDSALYLCASSLTSGGTDTQYFGPGTRLTVL.

The gene calls are TRBV19 and TRBJ2-7, with TRBD1 matching 8 bases. The CDR3 has 14 amino acids. Germline V gives CDR1 LNHDA, CDR2 SQIVND (reference sequence). V shed 3 bases and J 3 bases; nucleotides not matched to a gene: 4. The CDR3 loop is CASSIDRGGYEQYF. The CDR3 bases are TGTGCCAGTAGTATCGACAGGGGCGGCTACGAGCAGTACTTC.

The chain is built from TRBV7-2 and TRBJ1-5, with D possibly being TRBD1 (6 bases). V lost 5 bases and J 4 bases, leaving 9 bases between the germline ends. CDR3 length equals 13 residues. Germline CDR1 SGHTA, CDR2 FQGNSA. In nucleotides, the CDR3 is TGTGCCAGCAGCGCACAGGGTAATCAGCCCCAGCATTTT. Translation gives CASSAQGNQPQHF.

This chain joins TRBV7-6 and TRBJ2-3; TRBD2 matches 11 bases. J gave up 1 base and V 2 bases, and 11 bases lay outside the gene matches. Germline V gene data show CDR1 as SGHVS and CDR2 as FNYEAQ. There are 19 residues in the CDR3. The CDR3 nucleotides are TGTGCCAGCAGCTTACCACTAGCGGGGGCCCCCTACGGCACAGATACGCAGTATTTT. It codes for CASSLPLAGAPYGTDTQYF.

The chain employs TRBV1 and TRBJ2-5; TRBD2 is the table's D call and was not checked against the DNA. TRBV1 counts as a pseudogene. The CDR3 runs to 12 residues. CDR3 bases: TGCACCAGCAGCCAAGACGGGAAGACCCAGTACTTC. Encoded protein: CTSSQDGKTQYF.

The chain has TRBV10-3 and TRBJ1-1, with a possible D match to TRBD1 (5 bases). The germline V gene has CDR1 ENHRY and CDR2 SYGVKD. Trimming shortened V by 7 bases and J by 1 base, and 13 bases separated the two germline ends. This CDR3 contains 14 residues. CDR3 nucleotides: TGTGCCATCACCTTCGGGGGGACGAACACTGAAGCTTTCTTT. It yields the protein CAITFGGTNTEAFF.

This clone was picked up one time. The chain is built from TRBV27 and TRBJ2-1; maybe TRBD2 (6 bases). V lost 5 bases to trimming and J lost 0 bases, with 14 bases between them. This CDR3 comprises 16 residues. Germline values: CDR1 MNHEY, CDR2 SMNVEV (reference sequence). The DNA of the CDR3 is TGTGCCAGCAGTGGGACTTATAAAAGCTCCTACAATGAGCAGTTCTTC. It yields the protein CASSGTYKSSYNEQFF.

This chain links TRBV12-5 with TRBJ1-2; D is ambiguous. V lost 2 bases and J 8 bases, leaving 15 bases between the germline ends. CDR3 size: 14 residues. The V gene's germline CDR1 is LGHNT and CDR2 FRNRAP. CDR3 nucleotides: TGTGCTAGTGGTTTGCCAGACCGGCCGCGGGGCTACACCTTC. It encodes CASGLPDRPRGYTF.

This clone was found a few times. Written as DNA, the CDR3 is TGTGCCAGCAGCTCCCTGGACAGTTATAGAAACACCATATATTTT. Translation gives CASSSLDSYRNTIYF. The V and J genes are TRBV5-6 and TRBJ1-3, with a possible D match to TRBD1 (6 bases). This CDR3 is built from 15 residues. The germline V gene has CDR1 SGHDT and CDR2 YYEEEE. The ends were cut back, 3 bases at V and 5 bases at J, with 15 bases in the middle.

The chain carries TRBV10-3 and TRBJ2-5; TRBD2 aligns across 13 bases. The CDR3 extends over 16 amino acids. Germline loops: CDR1 ENHRY, CDR2 SYGVKD. V dropped 5 bases and J dropped 4; count of bases not matched to a gene: 7. CDR3 sequence (DNA): TGTGCCATCAGTAAAGGACTAGCGGGAGCTGTAGAGACCCAGTACTTC. Protein sequence: CAISKGLAGAVETQYF.

CDR3 region: CATSRDRGSRIVYEQYF. The DNA of the CDR3 is TGTGCCACCAGCAGAGACAGGGGGTCGCGGATTGTCTACGAGCAGTACTTC. J is TRBJ2-7 and V is TRBV15; 7 bases are a match to TRBD1. Germline trimming cut 0 bases from V and 3 bases from J; bases unmatched to any gene: 11. CDR3 length: 17 residues. CDR1 LNHNV and CDR2 YYDKDF come from the germline V gene (reference sequence).

This clone was recorded once. The rearrangement uses TRBV11-2 and TRBJ2-7, with D perhaps matching TRBD1 (6 bases). CDR3 length: 15 amino acids. CDR1 and CDR2 (germline): SGHAT, FQNNGV. Trimming took off 3 bases at V and 7 bases at J, with 19 bases between the two ends. The CDR3 protein is CASSFGGQWLEEQYF. DNA for the CDR3: TGTGCCAGCAGCTTTGGAGGACAGTGGCTGGAGGAGCAGTACTTC.

J is TRBJ1-2 and V is TRBV28; D gene uncertain. The V end was cut by 2 bases, the J end by 4 bases, with 11 bases between. Germline loops: CDR1 MDHEN, CDR2 SYDVKM. This CDR3 comprises 14 residues. CDR3 DNA: TGTGCCAGCAGTTTAGCCGCCCGAGTCTATGGCTACACCTTC. Encoded protein: CASSLAARVYGYTF.

This clone was seen only once. The chain combines TRBV5-1 with TRBJ2-3; 9 bases map to TRBD2. The CDR3 sequence is 16 residues long. Germline V CDR1 and CDR2: SGHRS, YFSETQ. Trimming removed 3 bases from V and 0 bases from J; junction bases left unmatched: 5. CDR3 protein: CASSSGTSPSTDTQYF. The CDR3 DNA follows: TGCGCCAGCAGCTCAGGGACTAGCCCTAGCACAGATACGCAGTATTTT.

The chain has TRBV11-2 and TRBJ1-1; weak D call: TRBD1 (5 bases). This CDR3 has 12 residues. V was clipped by 3 bases and J by 12 bases, with 14 bases between them. The germline V gene has CDR1 SGHAT and CDR2 FQNNGV. CDR3 nucleotides: TGTGCCAGCAGCTTCGACCGGGGGATAACTTTCTTT. Its translation: CASSFDRGITFF. The full variable domain, with the rest looked up from reference TRBV11-2 and TRBJ1-1, is EAGVAQSPRYKIIEKRQSVAFWCNPISGHATLYWYQQILGQGPKLLIQFQNNGVVDDSQLPKDRFSAERLKGVDSTLKIQPAKLEDSAVYLCASSFDRGITFFGQGTRLTVV.

This clone was picked up one time. This chain links TRBV2 with TRBJ1-5; D not resolved. Germline assignment: CDR1 SNHLY and CDR2 FYNNEI. This CDR3 has 15 residues. Trimming pared 2 bases from V and 4 bases from J, leaving 12 bases between. The DNA of the CDR3 is TGTGCCAGCAGTGAAATCCTGTCCGGGAATCAGCCCCAGCATTTT. It translates to CASSEILSGNQPQHF. The whole variable domain, remainder taken from reference TRBV2 and TRBJ1-5, is EPEVTQTPSHQVTQMGQEVILRCVPISNHLYFYWYRQILGQKVEFLVSFYNNEISEKSEIFDDQFSVERPDGSNFTLKIRSTKLEDSAMYFCASSEILSGNQPQHFGDGTRLSIL.